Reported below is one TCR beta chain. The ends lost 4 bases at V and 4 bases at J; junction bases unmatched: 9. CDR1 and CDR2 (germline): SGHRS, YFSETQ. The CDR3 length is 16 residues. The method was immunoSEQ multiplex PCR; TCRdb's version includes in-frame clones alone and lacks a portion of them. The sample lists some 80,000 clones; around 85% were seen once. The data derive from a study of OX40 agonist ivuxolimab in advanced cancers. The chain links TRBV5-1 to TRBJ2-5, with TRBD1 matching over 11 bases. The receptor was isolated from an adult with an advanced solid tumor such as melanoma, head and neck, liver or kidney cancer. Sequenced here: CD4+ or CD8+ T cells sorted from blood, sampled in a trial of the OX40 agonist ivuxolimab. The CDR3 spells CASSLDGQGAGETQYF. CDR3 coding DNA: TGCGCCAGCAGCCTCGACGGACAGGGGGCAGGAGAGACCCAGTACTTC.